The rows below give T cell receptor beta chains drawn from one sample of a study of T cells after yellow fever vaccination. Each CDR3 protein is one row after TCRdb ran MiXCR on the 5' RACE reads. The data contain 350,000 to 450,000 distinct CDR3 sequences, about 6.2% of them seen just once; the ten biggest clones take up 15%. The input for sequencing was PBMCs, taken 5 days after the yellow fever booster vaccination. The receptors come from a man aged 25-45 years who received the YFV17D yellow fever vaccine. Each CDR3 is given with its conserved first and last residue. The order of the fields is V gene, clone size, J gene, D gene, CDR3 DNA, CDR3 protein. The D gene is left open where the match is weak. For some rows the clone size is stated as once, few or many, or as a class when expanded; others skip it.

v_gene: TRBV5-8
abundance: many
j_gene: TRBJ2-7
d_gene: TRBD2
CDR3nt: TGTGCCAGCAGCTTGGGGTTGGGACTAGCGGTCTACGAGCAGTACTTC
CDR3aa: CASSLGLGLAVYEQYF

v_gene: TRBV5-6
abundance: -
j_gene: TRBJ2-5
d_gene: -
CDR3nt: TGTGCCAGCAGCGAACAGGGAAGAGAGACCCAGTACTTC
CDR3aa: CASSEQGRETQYF

v_gene: TRBV7-9
abundance: -
j_gene: TRBJ1-6
d_gene: -
CDR3nt: TGTGCCAGCAGCTTCGGATACGCTGGAGCGAATTCACCCCTCCACTTT
CDR3aa: CASSFGYAGANSPLHF

v_gene: TRBV6-1
abundance: few
j_gene: TRBJ2-7
d_gene: TRBD2
CDR3nt: TGTGCCAGCAGTCGGACTAGCGGGAGGGCCCGCGAGCAGTACTTC
CDR3aa: CASSRTSGRAREQYF

v_gene: TRBV27
abundance: many
j_gene: TRBJ2-5
d_gene: TRBD1
CDR3nt: TGTGCCAGCAGTTTTGACAGGGCGCAAGAGACCCAGTACTTC
CDR3aa: CASSFDRAQETQYF

v_gene: TRBV12-3/TRBV12-4
abundance: few
j_gene: TRBJ2-1
d_gene: -
CDR3nt: TGTGCCAGCAGCCTCCAGGGGTCGGTGGAATTCTTC
CDR3aa: CASSLQGSVEFF

v_gene: TRBV18
abundance: few
j_gene: TRBJ1-5
d_gene: -
CDR3nt: TGTGCCAGCTCACGGGAAAGCTTCAATCAGCCCCAGCATTTT
CDR3aa: CASSRESFNQPQHF

v_gene: TRBV6-1
abundance: many
j_gene: TRBJ2-5
d_gene: TRBD2
CDR3nt: TGTGCCAGCAGAATAGCGGGAGGGGGAGAGACCCAGTACTTC
CDR3aa: CASRIAGGGETQYF

v_gene: TRBV7-2
abundance: -
j_gene: TRBJ1-2
d_gene: -
CDR3nt: TGTGCCAGCAGCTTATGGACACCGCTTGACTATGGCTACACCTTC
CDR3aa: CASSLWTPLDYGYTF

v_gene: TRBV7-2
abundance: -
j_gene: TRBJ2-5
d_gene: TRBD1
CDR3nt: TGTGCCAGCAGCTTAACGGGACAGTATCGTTCGGAGACCCAGTACTTC
CDR3aa: CASSLTGQYRSETQYF

v_gene: TRBV19
abundance: -
j_gene: TRBJ2-7
d_gene: -
CDR3nt: TGTGCCAGTACCGAGTATGGGGGAGGCGAGCAGTACTTC
CDR3aa: CASTEYGGGEQYF

v_gene: TRBV5-1
abundance: many
j_gene: TRBJ2-2
d_gene: TRBD2
CDR3nt: TGCGCCAGCAGCCCGGGACTAGCGGAAACCGGGGAGCTGTTTTTT
CDR3aa: CASSPGLAETGELFF

v_gene: TRBV29-1
abundance: -
j_gene: TRBJ1-4
d_gene: -
CDR3nt: TGCAGCGTTGGTTGGGGGGTTAATGAAAAACTGTTTTTT
CDR3aa: CSVGWGVNEKLFF

v_gene: TRBV11-2
abundance: many
j_gene: TRBJ2-5
d_gene: -
CDR3nt: TGTGCCAGCACCCCTGGAGGCGCGACCCAAGAGACCCAGTACTTC
CDR3aa: CASTPGGATQETQYF

v_gene: TRBV12-3/TRBV12-4
abundance: few
j_gene: TRBJ2-3
d_gene: TRBD1
CDR3nt: TGTGCCAGCAGTTTGGGACAGGGGGCTAGCACAGATACGCAGTATTTT
CDR3aa: CASSLGQGASTDTQYF

v_gene: TRBV20-1
abundance: many
j_gene: TRBJ1-6
d_gene: TRBD1
CDR3nt: TGCAGTGCTAGAGTTCACCGGGACAGAGATAATTCACCCCTCCACTTT
CDR3aa: CSARVHRDRDNSPLHF